These T cell receptor beta chains were read from a single sample in a study of regulatory T cells in long-lasting Graves disease. In TCRdb, the multiplex PCR reads were re-called with MiXCR into one record per CDR3 protein. Counted here are 350,000 to 450,000 distinct CDR3 sequences, roughly 20% occurring once; the ten biggest clones make up less than 30%. Here the sequenced sample was peripheral blood mononuclear cells (PBMCs), taken when the disease was refractory, from a patient treated with antithyroid drugs. The receptors shown here come from a middle-aged woman with Graves disease. CDR3s include the opening cysteine and the closing phenylalanine or tryptophan. Each record gives: CDR3 length, clone size, V gene, J gene, D gene, CDR3 DNA, CDR3 protein. A D gene is named only where the DNA matches it firmly. Size tells how often a clone was seen (once, few, many) or the class of an expanded clone, and some rows leave it out.

CDR3 length: 12
clone size: many
V gene: TRBV6-1
J gene: TRBJ2-7
D gene: TRBD1
CDR3 DNA: TGTGCCAGCAGACAGCAGGGGGACGAGCAGTACTTC
CDR3 protein: CASRQQGDEQYF

CDR3 length: 13
clone size: many
V gene: TRBV28
J gene: TRBJ2-7
D gene: NA
CDR3 DNA: TGTGCCAGTTTCTCCGGGAGCTCCTACGAGCAGTACTTC
CDR3 protein: CASFSGSSYEQYF

CDR3 length: 13
clone size: NA
V gene: TRBV25-1
J gene: TRBJ1-6
D gene: NA
CDR3 DNA: TGTGCCAGCAGTGACAGGGACTTTGGACCCCTCCACTTT
CDR3 protein: CASSDRDFGPLHF

CDR3 length: 15
clone size: NA
V gene: TRBV6-1
J gene: TRBJ2-7
D gene: NA
CDR3 DNA: TGTGCCAGCAGGTCGGGGACTCCCCTCTTATACGAGCAGTACTTC
CDR3 protein: CASRSGTPLLYEQYF

CDR3 length: 15
clone size: many
V gene: TRBV5-1
J gene: TRBJ1-5
D gene: NA
CDR3 DNA: TGCGCCAGCAGCTTGGTAGGGGAGAGCAATCAGCCCCAGCATTTT
CDR3 protein: CASSLVGESNQPQHF

CDR3 length: 14
clone size: many
V gene: TRBV6-9
J gene: TRBJ1-2
D gene: NA
CDR3 DNA: TGTGCCAGCAGTTATCTAGGACCCGCTGGGGGCTACACCTTC
CDR3 protein: CASSYLGPAGGYTF

CDR3 length: 14
clone size: many
V gene: TRBV20-1
J gene: TRBJ1-4
D gene: NA
CDR3 DNA: TGCAGTGCTGCCTCCTTTAGGGGTGGCGAAAAACTGTTTTTT
CDR3 protein: CSAASFRGGEKLFF

CDR3 length: 15
clone size: many
V gene: TRBV2
J gene: TRBJ1-1
D gene: TRBD1
CDR3 DNA: TGTGCCAGCAGGGGGACAGGGGGCATGAACACTGAAGCTTTCTTT
CDR3 protein: CASRGTGGMNTEAFF

CDR3 length: 13
clone size: many
V gene: TRBV6-1
J gene: TRBJ1-1
D gene: TRBD1
CDR3 DNA: TGTGCCAGCAGAGAACAGGGGTGGACTGAAGCTTTCTTT
CDR3 protein: CASREQGWTEAFF

CDR3 length: 14
clone size: few
V gene: TRBV5-1
J gene: TRBJ1-1
D gene: NA
CDR3 DNA: TGCGCCAGCAGAAAGTGGCAGGCGGACACTGAAGCTTTCTTT
CDR3 protein: CASRKWQADTEAFF

CDR3 length: 18
clone size: many
V gene: TRBV6-5
J gene: TRBJ2-2
D gene: TRBD2
CDR3 DNA: TGTGCCAGCAGTTACGGACTAGCGGGATTGTGGCGCACCGGGGAGCTGTTTTTT
CDR3 protein: CASSYGLAGLWRTGELFF

CDR3 length: 16
clone size: NA
V gene: TRBV28
J gene: TRBJ2-1
D gene: NA
CDR3 DNA: TGTGCCAGCAGAACCTACAGAGTTACGGGTTACAATGAGCAGTTCTTC
CDR3 protein: CASRTYRVTGYNEQFF

CDR3 length: 14
clone size: few
V gene: TRBV20-1
J gene: TRBJ1-4
D gene: TRBD1
CDR3 DNA: TGCAGTGCTAGAGCCGGGACAGGGAGTGAAAAACTGTTTTTT
CDR3 protein: CSARAGTGSEKLFF

CDR3 length: 13
clone size: many
V gene: TRBV2
J gene: TRBJ1-6
D gene: TRBD1
CDR3 DNA: TGTGCCAGTAACGGACAGGGGGTTTCACCCCTCCACTTT
CDR3 protein: CASNGQGVSPLHF

CDR3 length: 16
clone size: many
V gene: TRBV12-3/TRBV12-4
J gene: TRBJ2-7
D gene: NA
CDR3 DNA: TGTGCCAGCAGCTCAAGCAGCCGACGAGCTGGGTACGAGCAGTACTTC
CDR3 protein: CASSSSSRRAGYEQYF

CDR3 length: 15
clone size: many
V gene: TRBV12-3/TRBV12-4
J gene: TRBJ2-7
D gene: TRBD2
CDR3 DNA: TGTGCCAGCAGTTTAGTAGCGGGAGGTACCTACGAGCAGTACTTC
CDR3 protein: CASSLVAGGTYEQYF

CDR3 length: 15
clone size: NA
V gene: TRBV20-1
J gene: TRBJ2-7
D gene: NA
CDR3 DNA: TGCAGTGCTAAAACTTTAGAAACCGCCCGAAACGAGCAGTACTTC
CDR3 protein: CSAKTLETARNEQYF

CDR3 length: 15
clone size: NA
V gene: TRBV19
J gene: TRBJ2-7
D gene: NA
CDR3 DNA: NA
CDR3 protein: CASSILAGEGAEQYF

CDR3 length: 15
clone size: many
V gene: TRBV28
J gene: TRBJ1-1
D gene: NA
CDR3 DNA: TGTGCCAGCAGAGCGAGCTTGGGGGCGCACACTGAAGCTTTCTTT
CDR3 protein: CASRASLGAHTEAFF

CDR3 length: 15
clone size: few
V gene: TRBV5-1
J gene: TRBJ1-5
D gene: NA
CDR3 DNA: TGCGCCAAATGCCTCCGTGACGAGAGCAATCAGCCCCAGCATTTT
CDR3 protein: CAKCLRDESNQPQHF

CDR3 length: 15
clone size: few
V gene: TRBV27
J gene: TRBJ1-2
D gene: TRBD1
CDR3 DNA: TGTGCCAGCAGTTCCCAGGGACAGGCTAACTATGGCTACACCTTC
CDR3 protein: CASSSQGQANYGYTF

CDR3 length: 15
clone size: NA
V gene: TRBV7-9
J gene: TRBJ1-1
D gene: NA
CDR3 DNA: TGTGCCAGCAGCTTACGTGAGGACCTGAACACTGAAGCTTTCTTT
CDR3 protein: CASSLREDLNTEAFF

CDR3 length: 17
clone size: many
V gene: TRBV10-1
J gene: TRBJ2-1
D gene: NA
CDR3 DNA: TGCGCCAGCAGTGAGTCCGTAGCGAGCAGGTTTGGCAATGAGCAGTTCTTC
CDR3 protein: CASSESVASRFGNEQFF

CDR3 length: 14
clone size: many
V gene: TRBV28
J gene: TRBJ2-7
D gene: TRBD2
CDR3 DNA: TGTGCCAGCAGCCCGCGACTAGCGCACTACGAGCAGTACTTC
CDR3 protein: CASSPRLAHYEQYF

CDR3 length: 15
clone size: NA
V gene: TRBV5-1
J gene: TRBJ2-1
D gene: TRBD2
CDR3 DNA: TGCGCCAGCAGCCCGACTAGCGTCTCCTACAATGAGCAGTTCTTC
CDR3 protein: CASSPTSVSYNEQFF

CDR3 length: 17
clone size: NA
V gene: TRBV7-6
J gene: TRBJ2-1
D gene: TRBD2
CDR3 DNA: TGTGCCAGCAGCTTAAGTGGTGGTAGCGGGACTCACAATGAGCAGTTCTTC
CDR3 protein: CASSLSGGSGTHNEQFF

CDR3 length: 13
clone size: many
V gene: TRBV28
J gene: TRBJ1-2
D gene: NA
CDR3 DNA: TGTGCCAGCAGTTTAGGGCCTTTCTATGGCTACACCTTC
CDR3 protein: CASSLGPFYGYTF

CDR3 length: 17
clone size: NA
V gene: TRBV7-8
J gene: TRBJ2-6
D gene: NA
CDR3 DNA: TGTGCCAGCAGCCCCGGGACGCCGAGCTCTGGGGCCAACGTCCTGACTTTC
CDR3 protein: CASSPGTPSSGANVLTF

CDR3 length: 14
clone size: few
V gene: TRBV10-3
J gene: TRBJ2-7
D gene: NA
CDR3 DNA: TGTGCCATCAGTGGGGGAACACTTTCCTACGAGCAGTACTTC
CDR3 protein: CAISGGTLSYEQYF

CDR3 length: 15
clone size: NA
V gene: TRBV12-3/TRBV12-4
J gene: TRBJ2-2
D gene: NA
CDR3 DNA: TGTGCCAGCATGATGGGACTCACGAACACCGGGGAGCTGTTTTTT
CDR3 protein: CASMMGLTNTGELFF

CDR3 length: 15
clone size: NA
V gene: TRBV7-6
J gene: TRBJ2-2
D gene: NA
CDR3 DNA: TGTGCCAGCAGCTTAGCCCCTACAGGATCCGGGGAGCTGTTTTTT
CDR3 protein: CASSLAPTGSGELFF

CDR3 length: 15
clone size: once
V gene: TRBV30
J gene: TRBJ2-2
D gene: NA
CDR3 DNA: TGTGCCTGGGACCAGTTTATTGGGGTCACCGGGGAGCTGTTTTTT
CDR3 protein: CAWDQFIGVTGELFF

CDR3 length: 13
clone size: NA
V gene: TRBV5-6
J gene: TRBJ1-5
D gene: NA
CDR3 DNA: TGTGCCAGCACCAAGCAAGGGGTTCAGCCCCAGCATTTT
CDR3 protein: CASTKQGVQPQHF

CDR3 length: 17
clone size: NA
V gene: TRBV5-1
J gene: TRBJ1-1
D gene: NA
CDR3 DNA: TGCGCCAGCACCTCCGCGGGGCCAGGCGTCATGAACACTGAAGCTTTCTTT
CDR3 protein: CASTSAGPGVMNTEAFF

CDR3 length: 14
clone size: many
V gene: TRBV28
J gene: TRBJ2-7
D gene: NA
CDR3 DNA: TGTGCCAGCAGTTTACAGGGACCCAGTATCCGGCAGTACTTC
CDR3 protein: CASSLQGPSIRQYF

CDR3 length: 15
clone size: few
V gene: TRBV10-2
J gene: TRBJ1-6
D gene: NA
CDR3 DNA: TGCGCCGGCAGTGATTCCGGGACGGTGAATTCACCCCTCCACTTT
CDR3 protein: CAGSDSGTVNSPLHF

CDR3 length: 12
clone size: NA
V gene: TRBV19
J gene: TRBJ1-6
D gene: NA
CDR3 DNA: TGTGCCAGTAGTACACAGGGCGGAACCCTCCACTTT
CDR3 protein: CASSTQGGTLHF

CDR3 length: 17
clone size: NA
V gene: TRBV28
J gene: TRBJ2-7
D gene: NA
CDR3 DNA: TGTGCCAGCTCACCGGCGCAGGGCTTCCGCCAACTCCGCGAGCAGTACTTC
CDR3 protein: CASSPAQGFRQLREQYF

CDR3 length: 16
clone size: NA
V gene: TRBV7-3
J gene: TRBJ2-3
D gene: NA
CDR3 DNA: TGTGCCAGCAGCGGCCAGGGGTGGTCTAGCACAGATACGCAGTATTTT
CDR3 protein: CASSGQGWSSTDTQYF

CDR3 length: 15
clone size: NA
V gene: TRBV4-2
J gene: TRBJ1-1
D gene: TRBD1
CDR3 DNA: TGTGCCAGCAGCCAAGCGGACAGGGAGGGCACTGAAGCTTTCTTT
CDR3 protein: CASSQADREGTEAFF

CDR3 length: 14
clone size: NA
V gene: TRBV2
J gene: TRBJ1-2
D gene: TRBD1
CDR3 DNA: TGTGCCAGCAGTTCTCCGGGACAGTCTGCGGGCTACACCTTC
CDR3 protein: CASSSPGQSAGYTF

CDR3 length: 14
clone size: NA
V gene: TRBV7-2
J gene: TRBJ2-7
D gene: NA
CDR3 DNA: TGTGCCAGCAGCTTAGGTCTGGGGGCGTACGAGCAGTACTTC
CDR3 protein: CASSLGLGAYEQYF

CDR3 length: 15
clone size: many
V gene: TRBV2
J gene: TRBJ1-5
D gene: NA
CDR3 DNA: TGTGCCAGCACCAGGATGGGGCCTCTCATCAGCCCCCAGCATTTT
CDR3 protein: CASTRMGPLISPQHF

CDR3 length: 13
clone size: few
V gene: TRBV10-3
J gene: TRBJ1-5
D gene: NA
CDR3 DNA: TGTGCCATCAGCCAGGATAGCAATCAGCCCCAGCATTTT
CDR3 protein: CAISQDSNQPQHF

CDR3 length: 15
clone size: many
V gene: TRBV24-1
J gene: TRBJ1-5
D gene: NA
CDR3 DNA: TGTGCCACCAGTGAAAACGACAGCCCGAATCAGCCCCAGCATTTT
CDR3 protein: CATSENDSPNQPQHF

CDR3 length: 14
clone size: NA
V gene: TRBV30
J gene: TRBJ1-1
D gene: NA
CDR3 DNA: TGTGCCTGGAGGCGGATGGACAGTAACACTGAAGCTTTCTTT
CDR3 protein: CAWRRMDSNTEAFF

CDR3 length: 14
clone size: many
V gene: TRBV27
J gene: TRBJ2-7
D gene: TRBD1
CDR3 DNA: TGTGCCAGCAGTTTAAACAGGGGATCCTACGAGCAGTACTTC
CDR3 protein: CASSLNRGSYEQYF

CDR3 length: 16
clone size: NA
V gene: TRBV5-1
J gene: TRBJ2-7
D gene: TRBD2
CDR3 DNA: TGCGCCAGCAGCGGGGGACTAGCGGGAGGATGGCGGGAGCAGTACTTC
CDR3 protein: CASSGGLAGGWREQYF

CDR3 length: 15
clone size: few
V gene: TRBV3-1
J gene: TRBJ2-5
D gene: TRBD2
CDR3 DNA: TGTGCCAGCAGCCCCGCCTTAGCGGGAGTGGAGACCCAGTACTTC
CDR3 protein: CASSPALAGVETQYF

CDR3 length: 13
clone size: NA
V gene: TRBV25-1
J gene: TRBJ2-7
D gene: NA
CDR3 DNA: TGTGCCAGCAGTGAGATAGGTGGCTACGAGCAGTACTTC
CDR3 protein: CASSEIGGYEQYF

CDR3 length: 17
clone size: NA
V gene: TRBV6-1
J gene: TRBJ2-7
D gene: NA
CDR3 DNA: TGTGCCAGCAGTGAAAACCCTAACATCGCCGCCCTCGGCGAGCAGTACTTC
CDR3 protein: CASSENPNIAALGEQYF

CDR3 length: 17
clone size: NA
V gene: TRBV5-1
J gene: TRBJ2-1
D gene: NA
CDR3 DNA: TGCGCCAGCAGCTTGGGGAATTCCGGGACATCCTACAATGAGCAGTTCTTC
CDR3 protein: CASSLGNSGTSYNEQFF